The TCR beta chain under discussion was sequenced for a study of blood T cell repertoires in COVID-19. Study as a whole: PBMCs, B-cell-depleted T cells, or T cells provided the cDNA or gDNA that made up the material.

This table comes from immunoSEQ multiplex PCR, and its TCRdb copy is limited to in-frame clones, with some not included. The data show over 100,000 clones, with roughly 80% seen just once and around 4.7% held by the top ten. Germline lookup yields CDR1 SNHLY and CDR2 FYNNEI. CDR3 length equals 14 residues. The trim removed 6 bases at V and 7 bases at J, leaving 8 bases unmatched. The sample consisted of peripheral blood. The rearrangement uses TRBV2 and TRBJ1-5, with 8 bases matching TRBD1. This clonotype originated in a human donor in a cohort sampled during active or convalescent COVID-19. The DNA of the CDR3 is TGTGCCAGCAGCGGAGAACAGGGGGTGCAGCCCCAGCATTTT. Amino acids: CASSGEQGVQPQHF.